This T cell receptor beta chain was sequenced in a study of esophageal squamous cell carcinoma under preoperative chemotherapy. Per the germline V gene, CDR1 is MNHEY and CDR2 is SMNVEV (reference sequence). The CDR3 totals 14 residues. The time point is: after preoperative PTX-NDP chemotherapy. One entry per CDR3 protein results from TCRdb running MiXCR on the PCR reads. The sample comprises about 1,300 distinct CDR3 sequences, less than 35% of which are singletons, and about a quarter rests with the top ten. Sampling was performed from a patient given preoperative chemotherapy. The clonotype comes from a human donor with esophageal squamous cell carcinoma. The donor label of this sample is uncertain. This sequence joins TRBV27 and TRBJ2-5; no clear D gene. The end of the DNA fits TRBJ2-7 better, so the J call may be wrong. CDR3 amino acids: CASSFVSKNYEQYV. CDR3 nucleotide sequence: TGTGCCAGCAGTTTCGTTTCGAAGAACTACGAGCAGTACGTC.